Sequencing of this TCR beta chain was carried out in a study of OX40 agonist ivuxolimab in advanced cancers. TCRdb's copy holds only in-frame clones and misses some; the assay was immunoSEQ multiplex PCR. The sample has fewer than 80,000 clones; over 80% are singletons. The ends lost 5 bases at V and 4 bases at J; junction bases unmatched: 3. Germline V gene sequence: CDR1 SSHAT, CDR2 FNYEAQ (reference sequence). The CDR3 length is 13 residues. The J gene is TRBJ2-7, the V gene TRBV7-7; 9 bases are a match to TRBD1. The sequence came from an adult with an advanced solid tumor such as melanoma, head and neck, liver or kidney cancer. The sample in question was CD4+ or CD8+ T cells sorted from blood, obtained in a trial of the OX40 agonist ivuxolimab. The CDR3 protein is CASSRGQGYEQYF. CDR3 nucleotides: TGTGCCAGCAGCAGGGGACAGGGTTACGAGCAGTACTTC.